This T cell receptor (beta chain) emerged from a study of vaccination effects on CD4 cells after COVID-19 (dated by TCRdb to 2021 to 2024). With respect to the entire study: Two doses of either the BNT162b2 or the mRNA-1273 mRNA SARS-CoV-2 vaccine were administered to participants. The full study included 10 COVID-19 convalescent patients and several SARS-CoV-2-naive healthy vaccine recipients. SARS-CoV-2 spike-specific CD4+ TCR repertoires were compared before and after mRNA vaccination in COVID-19 convalescent patients and in infection-naive vaccine recipients. Cultures from other donors in the study were sequenced using the Oncomine TCR Beta short-read assay on an Illumina iSeq 100. Paper-wide results and their limitations: Among healthy vaccine recipients, nearly all vaccine-induced clones were SARS-CoV-2 mono-reactive, and only 1 of 255 was cross-reactive with common cold coronaviruses. Both infection-induced and vaccine-induced clones contracted markedly at late post-vaccination timepoints, which is consistent with waning T cell responses. The study was limited by a small number of convalescent patients and lacked early post-infection timepoints.

This clone was picked up one time. Its antigen remains undetermined. No base-level quality is on record; no much larger clone is a single base apart. CDR1 and CDR2 are drawn from the germline V gene: MDHEN, SYDVKM. V is reduced by 5 bases and J by 1 base, leaving a spacing of 12 bases between them. Spanning cysteine to phenylalanine, the CDR3 consists of 15 amino acids. Of all the DNA, just the CDR3 is kept, 45 bases in frame from base 1. In the ViraFEST assay, PBMC were stimulated with viral peptide pools, and antigen-specific CD4+ T cell clonotypes were then identified by expansion using TCR sequencing. After approximately 11 days of culture, CD4+ T cells were isolated with the EasySep CD4+ T cell isolation kit. None of the healthy vaccine recipients had a prior SARS-CoV-2 infection, which was confirmed by nucleocapsid antibody tests that came back negative both before and after vaccination. Each well held two million PBMC cultured in IMDM containing approximately 5% human AB serum, roughly 9.6 IU/ml IL-2 and gentamicin, along with roughly 10 ug/ml peptides. On days 3 and 7, half of the culture medium was replaced with fresh IL-2-containing medium. Each peptide stimulation condition was cultured in triplicate wells unless otherwise noted. PBMC were separated from whole blood using Ficoll-Paque Plus gradient centrifugation and were then either cryopreserved at -140C or used fresh. The overlapping peptide pools covered the spike proteins of SARS-CoV-2 and of the common cold coronaviruses HCoV-NL63, HCoV-OC43 and HCoV-229E. The QIAamp micro DNA kit was used to extract genomic DNA from the cultured CD4+ T cells.

The protocol used for the library was the immunoSEQ multiplex PCR assay. DNA from the CD4+ T cells that had been cultured and isolated underwent TCR beta CDR3 sequencing. In the paper's pipeline: Non-productive TCR sequences were discarded, and reads were trimmed to the CDR3 region, with only CDR3s of 7 or more amino acids retained. Antigen-specific clonotypes were identified using the MANAFEST web app by comparison of expansion in peptide wells against reference cultures. Positive clones required FDR<0.05 expansion versus reference and all other wells, odds ratio above 5, and frequency above 0.1% in two replicate wells. Cross-reactive clonotypes were defined as significantly expanded in SARS-CoV-2 spike wells and in at least one common cold coronavirus spike condition. CDR3 similarity was assessed by Levenshtein distance using the stringdist R package, and unrooted trees were constructed with ape in R 3.6.1. What TCRdb holds here is the immuneACCESS table cut down to in-frame rearrangements. Part of the clones is not present; checked against another copy, under half of the missing clones reflect an unresolved V gene, and the others are unexplained. From that table come the V and J calls and clone size; the DNA was used to work out D and trimming. The sample profile shows 67,000 or so clones; roughly 72% of them were found once. The ten largest account for approximately 3.8% of the sample.

This chain joins TRBV28 to TRBJ1-5, with TRBD1 perhaps the D gene, on 6 matching bases. The starting material was CD4+ T cells from PBMCs cultured with HCoV-OC43 spike peptides, obtained before COVID-19 vaccination. The cell subset or site label of this sample denotes: HCoV-OC43 spike overlapping peptide pool stimulation. This sequence originates from a human donor who received a COVID-19 vaccine. The DNA sequence is given as TGTGCCAGCAGTACGAACAGGGCAAGCAATCAGCCCCAGCATTTT. Its translation reads: CASSTNRASNQPQHF. Joined to the reference TRBV28 and TRBJ1-5 proteins, this CDR3 gives the full variable domain: DVKVTQSSRYLVKRTGEKVFLECVQDMDHENMFWYRQDPGLGLRLIYFSYDVKMKEKGDIPEGYSVSREKKERFSLILESASTNQTSMYLCASSTNRASNQPQHFGDGTRLSIL.